The clone carrying this TCR beta chain was recorded only once. This sample is drawn from a study of T cell responses to AZD1222 COVID-19 vaccine. Generated by immunoSEQ multiplex PCR, the TCRdb table keeps only in-frame clones and is missing some. The table has 120,000 to 150,000 clones, roughly 92% seen once. The V gene lost 7 bases and the J gene lost 2 bases, with 9 bases spanning the gap. This CDR3 has 13 amino acids. Germline V gives CDR1 SNHLY, CDR2 FYNNEI. The clonotype originates from an adult who received the AZD1222 COVID-19 vaccine. The source material was peripheral blood, sampled 28 days after the second AZD1222 dose. The chain is built from TRBV2 and TRBJ1-3, with D possibly matching TRBD1 (5 bases). The chain's CDR3 is CASNGGAGNTIYF. The CDR3 coding sequence is TGTGCCAGCAACGGGGGAGCTGGAAACACCATATATTTT.